The clone carrying this T cell receptor (beta chain) came up a few times. The primer mix had 60 Vbeta and 13 Jbeta primers. The data were produced by immunoSEQ multiplex PCR, yet TCRdb's version contains in-frame clones alone and is incomplete. The repertoire includes around 160,000 clones, approximately 80% of them detected once, and approximately 7% sits in the top ten. This entry comes from a study of cytomegalovirus exposure and HLA in healthy donors. The sequence came from a male donor in good health and CMV-seropositive. The sequencing input was PBMCs.

The CDR3 is CASSYFTGFEAFF. The CDR3 DNA follows: TGTGCCAGCAGTTACTTCACAGGGTTTGAAGCTTTCTTT. The rearrangement uses TRBV6-6 and TRBJ1-1, with a tentative D call TRBD1 (6 bases). Germline V gene sequence: CDR1 MNHNY, CDR2 SVGAGI (reference sequence). V dropped 1 base and J dropped 7 bases, with 10 bases sitting between them. This CDR3 comprises 13 residues.